The 14 T cell receptor beta chains listed next were all sequenced from one sample in a study of tumor-infiltrating lymphocytes in primary liver carcinoma. Bulk tissue was left unsorted, and RNA and DNA were co-extracted from about 21-30 mg of it. Synthesis of TCR beta cDNA was carried out from approximately 470 ng total RNA with a constant-region primer. Construction of TCR beta libraries relied on three successive nested multiplex PCR rounds employing slightly modified ARM-PCR. The first two PCR rounds used TRBV1-TRBV30 forward primers with a C-beta reverse primer, about 10 cycles each. One entry per CDR3 protein results from TCRdb running MiXCR on the multiplex PCR reads. The sample includes 90,000 to 100,000 distinct CDR3 sequences, about three quarters of them seen just once. What was sequenced was liver tumor tissue from sampling region 5. The subset here: tumor region T5, tumor centre. The receptors derive from a woman aged 55-69 years with primary liver carcinoma and hepatitis B virus infection.

As regards this clonotype: Germline and junction disagree at one end, which may indicate a read error. The chain carries TRBV12-3 or TRBV12-4 and TRBJ2-1, with 7 bases that match TRBD2. This CDR3 comprises 18 residues. This CDR3 is CASSLEWEGRRSYNEQFF. The CDR3 nucleotides are TGTGCCAGCAGTTTGGAGTGGGAGGGCCGCCGATCCTACAATGAGCAGTTTTTC.

This clonotype was found a few times. A much larger clone lies a single base off, so this may be a read error. The chain carries TRBV29-1 and TRBJ2-7; tentative D call: TRBD2 (5 bases). Germline CDR1 SQVTM, CDR2 ANQGSEA. The CDR3 consists of 12 residues. V was cut by 6 bases and J by 7 bases, with 16 bases left in between. As DNA, the CDR3 is TGCAGCGTGAGGGCCGGGAAGAGGGAGCAGTACTTC. It yields the protein CSVRAGKREQYF.

This clonotype occurred a few times. It may be a read error: a sequence one base away is much more abundant. The CDR3 DNA reads TGTGCCAGCAGTTCAACGGGGCCGAGCAATGAGCAGTTCTTC. The encoded protein is CASSSTGPSNEQFF. The chain couples TRBV12-3 or TRBV12-4 to TRBJ2-1; D may match TRBD1 or TRBD2 (5 bases each). V lost 4 bases and J 6 bases, leaving 13 bases between the germline ends. This CDR3 is built from 14 residues.

As regards this clonotype: At one end the junction does not follow the germline gene, possibly because of a read error. The chain uses TRBV11-2 and TRBJ2-7, with 15 bases identical to TRBD2. The germline V gene has CDR1 SGHAT and CDR2 FQNNGV. This CDR3 region has 18 residues. The DNA for the CDR3 is TGTGCCAGTAGCCCCTGGGGGACTAGCGGGGGGAGGTCCTACGAGCAGTGCTTC. Translated, it gives CASSPWGTSGGRSYEQCF.

As regards this clonotype: At one end the junction does not follow the germline gene, possibly because of a read error. The genes are TRBV11-2 and TRBJ2-7; D possibly corresponds to TRBD2 (5 bases). The CDR3 extends over 16 amino acids. The germline gives CDR1 SGHAT, CDR2 FQNNGV. The CDR3 here is CVSSLGRLVGVAEQYF. The CDR3 nucleotides are TGTGTCAGCAGCTTGGGCCGTCTAGTGGGAGTTGCCGAGCAGTACTTC.

In regard to this clonotype: A much larger clone sits a single nucleotide away, making a read error possible. The chain is built from TRBV5-1 and TRBJ2-5; 12 bases fit TRBD2. The germline gives CDR1 SGHRS, CDR2 YFSETQ. The CDR3 has 17 amino acids. CDR3 region: CASRFGLAGGIGETQYF. DNA for the CDR3: TGCGCCAGCCGCTTTGGTCTAGCGGGAGGGATCGGAGAGACCCAGTACTTC.

Of note for this clonotype: Germline and junction disagree at one end, which may indicate a read error. This sequence joins TRBV12-3 or TRBV12-4 and TRBJ1-2; unclear D gene. The CDR3 is 12 amino acids. The CDR3, as DNA: TGTGCCATCAGTTTCCCCGGGGATGGCTATACCTTC. Translated, it gives CAISFPGDGYTF.

A remark on this clonotype: Because the CDR3's place on the DNA is in doubt, the DNA is left out and the CDR3 is given as listed by TCRdb. V and J are TRBV30 and TRBJ2-5; the D segment call TRBD1 is taken from the table without a DNA check. Germline lookup yields CDR1 GTSNPN and CDR2 SVGIG (reference sequence). The CDR3 spans 14 residues, counting both ends. The CDR3 loop reads CAWGAGSDGETQHF.

This clonotype was detected many times. This chain joins TRBV11-2 and TRBJ2-3, with D perhaps matching TRBD1 (5 bases). Germline values: CDR1 SGHAT, CDR2 FQNNGV. V lost 5 bases to trimming and J lost 1 base, with 16 bases between them. The CDR3 consists of 16 residues. The CDR3 region has the DNA TGTGCCAGCAGCCCTCTCGGCGGCAGGGGCACAGATACGCAGTATTTT. Translation gives CASSPLGGRGTDTQYF.

This clonotype was observed many times. DNA for the CDR3: TGTGCCATCAGTTTAGCGGGGACAAGCACAGATACGCAGTATTTT. This gives the protein CAISLAGTSTDTQYF. J is TRBJ2-3 and V is TRBV10-3; TRBD2 agrees at 8 bases. CDR1 is ENHRY, CDR2 SYGVKD, per germline. The CDR3 covers 15 residues. Trimming cost V 5 bases and J 0 bases; bases outside gene matches: 4.

This clonotype was observed many times. A much larger clone differs from this one at a single base, so this may be a read error. This chain uses TRBV6-1 with TRBJ2-7; the D call may be TRBD1 or TRBD2 (5 bases each). The CDR3 runs to 15 residues. Germline V gene sequence: CDR1 MNHNS, CDR2 SASEGT. CDR3: CASSLEGTGSYGQYF. Written as DNA, the CDR3 is TGTGCCAGCAGTTTAGAAGGGACGGGCTCCTACGGGCAGTACTTC.

This clonotype was recorded once. The chain joins TRBV6-1 to TRBJ2-3; 8 bases are a match to TRBD2. The V gene's germline CDR1 is MNHNS and CDR2 SASEGT. V shed 4 bases and J 11 bases; nucleotides not matched to a gene: 17. CDR3 length: 16 amino acids. CDR3 DNA: TGTGCCAGCAGTGGGAGGGGCGGGAGGCAGGTATACAAGCAGTATTTT. Amino acids: CASSGRGGRQVYKQYF.

V and J are TRBV11-1 and TRBJ2-7, with 7 bases matching TRBD2. CDR3 length: 12 residues. Trimming cost V 4 bases and J 6 bases; bases outside gene matches: 3. Germline V gene lookup returns CDR1 SGHAT and CDR2 FQDESV (reference sequence). In DNA form, the CDR3 reads TGTGCCAGCAGCTGGGGCGGGAGCGAGCAGTACTTC. This gives the protein CASSWGGSEQYF. The full variable domain, its missing parts supplied by reference TRBV11-1 and TRBJ2-7, is EAEVAQSPRYKITEKSQAVAFWCDPISGHATLYWYRQILGQGPELLVQFQDESVVDDSQLPKDRFSAERLKGVDSTLKIQPAELGDSAMYLCASSWGGSEQYFGPGTRLTVT.

This clonotype is termed medium-sized. The CDR3 protein is CASSFGLGSGLTDTQYF. Written as DNA, the CDR3 is TGTGCCAGCAGCTTCGGACTCGGTAGCGGCCTCACAGATACGCAGTATTTT. This rearrangement joins TRBV11-3 to TRBJ2-3; TRBD2 might be the D (6 bases). This CDR3 has 17 amino acids. V was clipped by 3 bases and J by 2 bases, with 18 bases between them. The germline V gene encodes CDR1 SGHNT and CDR2 YENEEA.